This record looks at one T cell receptor beta chain sequence and its context. These data belong to a study of blood T cell repertoires in COVID-19. Study context: The samples span acute and convalescent COVID-19 from the United States, Italy and Spain.

The assay was immunoSEQ multiplex PCR, and TCRdb's table has in-frame clones only and misses some. The table lists around 380,000 clones, more than 75% of them singletons. CDR3 length equals 14 residues. In germline, CDR1 is MNHEY, CDR2 SVGAGI. V lost 5 bases, J lost 6 bases, and 16 bases lay in between. The rearrangement joins TRBV6-5 to TRBJ1-1; D is possibly TRBD1 (5 bases). The sequencing sample was made of peripheral blood. This sequence was found in a human donor with acute or convalescent COVID-19. The donor label of this sample is uncertain. CDR3 nucleotide sequence: TGTGCCAGCAGTACCTATCGGGACTTCCCTGAAGCTTTCTTT. Translating gives CASSTYRDFPEAFF.